The 10 T cell receptor beta chains reported below all come from one sample, sequenced in a study of vaccination effects on CD4 cells after COVID-19. It was after around 10 days of culture that CD4+ T cells were isolated. Some clones are missing from TCRdb's copy, which holds only in-frame ones; the method was immunoSEQ multiplex PCR. The sample consists of approximately 60,000 clones, 70% to 85% of them appearing once. These TCRs are of unknown antigen specificity. The sample was CD4+ T cells from PBMCs cultured without peptide, taken before COVID-19 vaccination. The receptors were sampled from a human donor who had a prior SARS-CoV-2 infection.

This clone turned up a few times. The CDR3: CASSLEQYSEAFF. The DNA of the CDR3 is TGTGCCAGCAGTTTAGAACAGTACAGTGAAGCTTTCTTT. This chain links TRBV12-3 or TRBV12-4 with TRBJ1-1; D call uncertain. V lost 1 base, J lost 7 bases, and 10 bases lay in between. CDR3 length equals 13 residues.

The V and J genes are TRBV11-2 and TRBJ1-4, with D hard to call. Per germline, CDR1 SGHAT and CDR2 FQNNGV. Between the trimmed V and J ends, which lost 5 bases and 0 bases, there was a span of 7 bases. CDR3 size: 14 residues. CDR3 residues: CASSRPATNEKLFF. DNA of the CDR3: TGTGCCAGCAGCCGGCCTGCAACTAATGAAAAACTGTTTTTT.

The gene calls are TRBV7-9 and TRBJ2-3; 8 bases fit TRBD2. The V gene end was trimmed by 5 bases and the J gene end by 4 bases; junction bases not matched to a gene: 8. Germline lookup yields CDR1 SEHNR and CDR2 FQNEAQ (reference sequence). The CDR3 is made up of 15 amino acids. CDR3 DNA sequence: TGTGCCAGCAGCCGCAAACGGGGGGGCCCAGATACGCAGTATTTT. Its protein product is CASSRKRGGPDTQYF.

The chain employs TRBV3-1 (or the pseudogene TRBV3-2) and TRBJ2-7, with D uncertain. Germline values: CDR1 LGHDT, CDR2 YNNKEL (reference sequence). Trimming stripped 1 base from V and 6 bases from J, with 7 bases between. The CDR3 length is 12 residues. The CDR3 is CASSQGLGEQYF. In nucleotides, the CDR3 is TGTGCCAGCAGCCAAGGACTGGGCGAGCAGTACTTC.

The chain is built from TRBV3-1 (or the pseudogene TRBV3-2) and TRBJ1-2; 11 bases fit TRBD1. Germline CDR1 LGHDT, CDR2 YNNKEL (reference sequence). With V trimmed by 0 bases and J by 6 bases, 12 bases remained unmatched. The CDR3 runs 18 residues. CDR3 sequence reads: CASSQDFARGTGGHGYTF. As DNA, the CDR3 is TGTGCCAGCAGCCAAGATTTCGCGAGAGGGACAGGGGGGCATGGCTACACCTTC.

V is TRBV6-5 and J is TRBJ2-5; no clear D gene. V was pared by 4 bases and J by 2 bases, with 11 bases between. The CDR3 sequence is 14 residues long. The germline gives CDR1 MNHEY, CDR2 SVGAGI. The CDR3 sequence: CASSLQSWQETQYF. CDR3 DNA: TGTGCCAGCAGTTTACAGTCATGGCAAGAGACCCAGTACTTC.

V is TRBV3-1 (or the pseudogene TRBV3-2) and J is TRBJ2-6; TRBD2 matches 8 bases. The V gene end was trimmed by 4 bases and the J gene end by 0 bases; junction bases not matched to a gene: 8. The length of the CDR3 is 18 residues. Germline V CDR1 and CDR2: LGHDT, YNNKEL (reference sequence). CDR3 coding DNA: TGTGCCAGCAGCCCTCAACGGGGGGGAAGCTCTGGGGCCAACGTCCTGACTTTC. It specifies CASSPQRGGSSGANVLTF.

This clone was observed a handful of times. The V call is TRBV12-3 or TRBV12-4, the J call TRBJ1-6, with 7 bases lining up with TRBD1. J gave up 10 bases and V 4 bases, and 1 base lay outside the gene matches. This CDR3 region has 12 residues. The CDR3 coding sequence is TGTGCCAGCAGTTACAGGGGATCACCCCTCCACTTT. It is translated as CASSYRGSPLHF.

J is TRBJ1-2 and V is TRBV7-9; maybe TRBD1 (6 bases). Per germline, CDR1 SEHNR and CDR2 FQNEAQ (reference sequence). CDR3 length: 14 residues. Trimming cost V 3 bases and J 3 bases, with 11 bases left between them. The DNA for the CDR3 is TGTGCCAGCAGCTTCGGGGGCTCATACTATGGCTACACCTTC. Translation gives CASSFGGSYYGYTF.

The chain uses TRBV2 and TRBJ1-4; the D is unclear. This CDR3 spans 14 amino acids. Trimming cost V 6 bases and J 4 bases, with 12 bases left between them. The germline CDR1 and CDR2 sequences are SNHLY and FYNNEI. The CDR3 is CASSTRRHNEKLFF. The CDR3 DNA reads as TGTGCCAGCAGCACCAGGCGCCATAATGAAAAACTGTTTTTT. The full variable domain, its missing parts supplied by reference TRBV2 and TRBJ1-4, is EPEVTQTPSHQVTQMGQEVILRCVPISNHLYFYWYRQILGQKVEFLVSFYNNEISEKSEIFDDQFSVERPDGSNFTLKIRSTKLEDSAMYFCASSTRRHNEKLFFGSGTQLSVL.